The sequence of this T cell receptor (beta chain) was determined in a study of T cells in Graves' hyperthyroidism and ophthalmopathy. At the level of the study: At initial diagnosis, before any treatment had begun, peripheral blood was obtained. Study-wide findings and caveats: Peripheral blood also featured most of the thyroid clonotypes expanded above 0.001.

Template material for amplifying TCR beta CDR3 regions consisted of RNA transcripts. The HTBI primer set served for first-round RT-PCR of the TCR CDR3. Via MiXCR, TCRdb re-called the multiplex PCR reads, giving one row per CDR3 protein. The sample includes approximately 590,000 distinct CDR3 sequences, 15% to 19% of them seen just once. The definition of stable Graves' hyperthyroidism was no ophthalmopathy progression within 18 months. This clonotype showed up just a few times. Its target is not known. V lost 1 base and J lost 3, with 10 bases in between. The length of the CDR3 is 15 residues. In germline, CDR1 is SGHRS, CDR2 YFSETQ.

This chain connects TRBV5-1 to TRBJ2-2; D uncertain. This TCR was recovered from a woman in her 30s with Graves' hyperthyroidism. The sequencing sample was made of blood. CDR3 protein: CASSLTAEYTGELFF. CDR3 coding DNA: TGCGCCAGCAGCTTGACGGCAGAGTACACCGGGGAGCTGTTTTTT.